This T cell receptor beta chain was identified during a study of blood T cells in healthy people across ages (dated by TCRdb to between 2014 and 2017). About the study as a whole: In model experiments, template switching captured about one uniquely barcoded TCR beta cDNA molecule for every two T cells. Age-related changes in TCR beta repertoire diversity were measured in the study by deep sequencing normalized with unique cDNA molecular identifiers. The donors were split into four age groups: young (average about 15 years), middle-aged (39), aged (approximately 59) and long-lived (under 90). Two additional independent replicas of 1 million unique cDNA reads from the same blood draw were analyzed for two donors (one aged 18 to 30 and one aged 80 or older). To avoid experimental bias, donors of different ages were spread randomly across the sequencing lanes. Broader findings and caveats from the paper: The long-lived group showed more naive CD4+ T cells, fewer expanded clones and increased TCR diversity than the aged group, suggesting age selection. Total diversity estimates from one million sequenced T cells were considered lower bounds and underestimates. There was a strong correlation between observed TCR beta diversity and the percentage of naive T cells measured by flow cytometry. Observed TCR beta diversity per million T cells fell roughly linearly with age, and a significant reduction was already apparent by age around 44. Because profiling used bulk unsorted PBMCs, naive and antigen-experienced compartments could not be compared conclusively. Because donor CMV infection status was unknown, age-related changes in expanded clonotypes were potentially confounded.

Libraries were constructed by 5' RACE. These reads were obtained on an Illumina HiSeq 2500. A second PCR of about 7 to 12 cycles was run with a J-beta primer mix and a sample-barcoded 5' primer. Each TCR beta cDNA molecule received a unique molecular identifier from a template-switch 5' adaptor carrying 12 random nucleotides. Each sample yielded at least 3 million CDR3-containing paired-end reads. First-strand cDNA synthesis was performed from all RNA using the Mint cDNA synthesis kit, with priming by a TRBC-specific oligonucleotide. After uracil-DNA glycosylase treatment, a first 18-cycle PCR used universal primers M1SS and BC2_uni_R on all cDNA. In the source study's methods: Each sample was normalized by randomly selecting 1 million high-quality reads, each carrying a distinct molecular identifier. Instead of being binned into consensus sequences, reads that shared molecular identifiers were thrown out. MiTCR, with a Q25 quality threshold and the strictest error-elimination algorithm, was used for CDR3 identification, clonotype clustering and error correction. Lower-bound total TCR beta diversity was estimated with a nonparametric unseen species model using Euler transformation. The public reads were reprocessed in TCRdb via fastp at Q25 and MiXCR, keeping in-frame beta chains. Rows merge per CDR3 protein into single entries with the most common DNA and genes. These V and J calls derive from TCRdb rather than the authors' analysis. This sample lists 1.5 million to 2 million distinct CDR3 sequences; roughly 30% were detected once. Jointly, the top ten make up 11% of the sample.

Relative to germline, V is missing 4 bases and J is missing 0 bases, with 4 bases of the junction outside any gene match. CDR3 length: 17 amino acids, cysteine to phenylalanine. The CDR3 DNA has 51 bases and is translated from base 1. With regard to this clonotype: Its antigen is not yet known. Base qualities are missing; no much larger clone stands one base away.

The roughly 39 donors, aged about 6 to 95 years, were systemically healthy Caucasian individuals from Russia. Approximately 9 milliliters of peripheral blood were collected from each donor into EDTA-treated Vacutainer tubes. Ficoll-Paque density-gradient centrifugation was used to isolate PBMCs, with at least 6 million per sample. Total RNA, at least 6 micrograms per sample, was extracted from PBMCs with Trizol reagent. The percentages of naive CD45RAhigh/CD27high T cells were determined by flow cytometry on a PBMC aliquot from every donor. Sequences were obtained from blood. The sequence came from a woman under 40 in good health. The rearranged chain carries TRBV12-3 or TRBV12-4 and TRBJ2-6; 9 middle bases align to TRBD1. The nucleotide sequence is given as TGTGCCAGCAGTTCCGGGACAGGGATCTCTGGGGCCAACGTCCTGACTTTC. It translates to CASSSGTGISGANVLTF.